The clone carrying this T cell receptor (beta chain) was counted many times. Antigen unknown. Previously reported methods and listed TCR primers produced the bulk TCR libraries. MiXCR was run by TCRdb on the PCR reads, yielding one entry per CDR3 protein. The table lists approximately 590,000 distinct CDR3 sequences, less than 30% of them singletons, with 0.78% in the top ten. Sorted cells numbering about 20,000 to 1,000,000, with 10%, 30% or 50% RNA, yielded the naive CD8 libraries. Naive CD8 T cells were sorted as CD8+CD4-CCR7+CD45RA+. These data belong to a study of molecular identifiers for immune sequencing clone quantification. Study findings and constraints: Among 800,000 to 1,000,000 naive cells, spiked Jurkat TCR RNA from a single cell was reportedly detectable.

The CDR3 length is 14 residues. Per the germline V gene, CDR1 is SGHDN and CDR2 is FVKESK. V lost 3 bases and J lost 3; bases outside the gene matches: 1. Sequencing was performed on naive CD8+ T cells from blood, with Jurkat cell RNA spiked in. Subset meaning: FACS-sorted CD8+CD4-CCR7+CD45RA+ naive T cells. The chain is built from TRBV14 and TRBJ2-7; 11 bases fit TRBD1. The clonotype comes from a human donor in good health. Some libraries in this study had Jurkat cell RNA spiked in. The CDR3: CASSHGTGGYEQYF. The DNA of the CDR3 is TGTGCCAGCAGCCATGGGACAGGGGGCTACGAGCAGTACTTC.